This T cell receptor beta chain emerged from a study of primary melanoma T cells and metastatic recurrence. Across the whole study: These T2 to T4 primary melanomas had thickness greater than 1 mm. Findings and caveats of the study: Regardless of ulceration, mitotic rate or nodal disease, >20% T-cell fraction appeared protective. Reportedly, T-cell fraction predicted progression-free survival beyond thickness, ulceration, mitoses, age. Primary melanomas may harbor an effective T-cell antitumor response, authors suggested.

About this clone itself: Its antigen is as yet unknown.

CDR1 and CDR2 from the germline V gene are SGHNT and YENEEA. V dropped 5 bases and J dropped 3 bases, with 14 bases sitting between them. The CDR3 sequence is 16 residues long. Method: immunoSEQ multiplex PCR; TCRdb's copy keeps in-frame clones and lacks some. The sample has about 170 clones; 87% are singletons. The chain uses TRBV11-3 and TRBJ2-6, with D maybe TRBD1 (5 bases). This TCR was sampled from a human donor with melanoma. The sequencing sample was made of melanoma tumor tissue. The CDR3 DNA follows: TGTGCCAGCAGCCCCAAGGGGAAAGGTGGGGCCAACGTCCTGACTTTC. Its translation: CASSPKGKGGANVLTF.